Shown below are 3 T cell receptor beta chains from a single sample sequenced in a study of CXCR3-negative and CXCR3-positive naive CD8 T cells (dated by TCRdb to 2018 to 2020). Sequencing was performed on a NextSeq 550. The Human TCR Profiling Kit (MiLaboratory) was used to prepare UMI-labeled 5' RACE TRB cDNA libraries. Once TCRdb had reprocessed the reads, it stored one entry per CDR3 protein sequence and supplied no DNA. For this sample, the table gives 40,000 to 50,000 distinct CDR3 sequences. The top ten hold about 2.5% of the sample. Material for sequencing was naive CXCR3- CD8+ T cells from blood. Taken with the paper, the label for cell subset or site translates to: CD45RO-CCR7+CD27+CD95- naive CD8+ T cells lacking CXCR3 (TNR3-). Source of these receptors: a human donor in good health. Some clones in this sample may be carry-over from other donors' samples.

This chain links TRBV29-1 with TRBJ2-7. CDR1 is SQVTM and CDR2 is ANQGSEA in the germline V gene. The CDR3 length is 13 residues. CDR3 residues: CSVEGQRSYEQYF.

The chain couples TRBV3-1 to TRBJ2-5; as DNA is missing, the TRBD2 call by TCRdb cannot be tested. CDR1 is LGHDT, CDR2 YNNKEL, per germline (reference sequence). This CDR3 spans 15 amino acids. The CDR3 spells CASSHETSEQETQYF.

The chain couples TRBV29-1 to TRBJ2-1; TCRdb outputs TRBD2, but without DNA this stays unchecked. The germline V gene encodes CDR1 SQVTM and CDR2 ANQGSEA. The length of the CDR3 is 15 residues. The chain's CDR3 is CSVVAGTSGRGEQFF.